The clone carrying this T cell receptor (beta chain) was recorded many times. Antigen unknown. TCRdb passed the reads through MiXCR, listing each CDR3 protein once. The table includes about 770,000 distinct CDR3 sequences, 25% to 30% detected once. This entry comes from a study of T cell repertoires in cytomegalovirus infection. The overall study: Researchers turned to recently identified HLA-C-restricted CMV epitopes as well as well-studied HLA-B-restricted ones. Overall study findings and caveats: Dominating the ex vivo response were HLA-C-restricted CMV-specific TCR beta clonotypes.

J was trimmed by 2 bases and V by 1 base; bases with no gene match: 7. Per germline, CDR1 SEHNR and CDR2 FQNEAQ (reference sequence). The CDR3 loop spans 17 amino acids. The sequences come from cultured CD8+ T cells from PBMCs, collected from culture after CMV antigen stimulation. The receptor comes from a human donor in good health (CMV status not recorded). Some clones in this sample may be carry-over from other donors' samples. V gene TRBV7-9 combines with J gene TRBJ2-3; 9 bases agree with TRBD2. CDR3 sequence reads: CASSLGVAGAHTDTQYF. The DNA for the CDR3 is TGTGCCAGCAGCTTAGGAGTAGCGGGAGCCCACACAGATACGCAGTATTTT. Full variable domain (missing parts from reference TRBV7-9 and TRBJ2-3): DTGVSQNPRHKITKRGQNVTFRCDPISEHNRLYWYRQTLGQGPEFLTYFQNEAQLEKSRLLSDRFSAERPKGSFSTLEIQRTEQGDSAMYLCASSLGVAGAHTDTQYFGPGTRLTVL.